The next 20 T cell receptor beta chains were all read from a single sample in a study of cytomegalovirus exposure and HLA in healthy donors. Primers: 60 Vbeta forward and 13 Jbeta reverse. Clones were read by immunoSEQ multiplex PCR, and TCRdb kept only the in-frame ones, dropping some. In the table there are approximately 100,000 clones, roughly 80% of which are singletons. Sequenced sample: PBMCs. Receptor source: a female donor in good health and CMV-seropositive.

The J gene is TRBJ1-4, the V gene TRBV30; D call uncertain. Trimming removed 0 bases at V and 8 bases at J, with 13 bases between. From germline, CDR1 is GTSNPN and CDR2 SVGIG (reference sequence). The CDR3 is 14 residues long. For the CDR3, the DNA is TGTGCCTGGAGTGTGGGCCAAAGCGGAGAAAAACTGTTTTTT. Its protein product is CAWSVGQSGEKLFF.

The CDR3 is CASSLTGPSTNEKLFF. DNA of the CDR3: TGCGCCAGCAGCTTGACAGGGCCCTCGACGAACGAAAAACTGTTTTTT. The chain has TRBV5-1 and TRBJ1-4; D is perhaps TRBD1 (6 bases). V gave up 1 base and J gave up 8 bases, with 18 bases separating them. Germline V lookup: CDR1 SGHRS, CDR2 YFSETQ. The CDR3 totals 16 residues.

The rearrangement links TRBV5-4 to TRBJ2-1; a weak D match, TRBD1 (8 bases). The length of the CDR3 is 17 residues. V dropped 4 bases and J dropped 0 bases, with 17 bases sitting between them. Germline values: CDR1 SGHNT, CDR2 YYREEE (reference sequence). The CDR3 region has the DNA TGTGCCAGCAGCCGAAGCGGGGACAGGAGCTCCTACAATGAGCAGTTCTTC. It encodes CASSRSGDRSSYNEQFF.

The rearrangement uses TRBV28 and TRBJ2-2; 9 bases align to TRBD1. J lost 5 bases, V lost 5 bases, and 6 bases had no gene match. Per germline, CDR1 MDHEN and CDR2 SYDVKM. This CDR3 is 15 amino acids long. For the CDR3, the DNA is TGTGCCAGCAGTCTCCGGGACAGGGCGACCGGGGAGCTGTTTTTT. Its protein product is CASSLRDRATGELFF.

The chain couples TRBV20-1 to TRBJ1-2, with 9 bases aligning to TRBD1. The CDR3 extends over 11 amino acids. The V and J ends lost 4 bases and 14 bases, in that order; junction bases with no gene match: 8. The germline gives CDR1 DFQATT, CDR2 SNEGSKA (reference sequence). CDR3 residues: CSANLGTGNTF. The CDR3 region has the DNA TGCAGTGCTAACCTGGGGACAGGGAATACCTTC.

This clone was counted only a few times. V is TRBV4-1 and J is TRBJ1-1; a possible D gene is TRBD1 (5 bases). V dropped 4 bases and J dropped 1 base, with 16 bases sitting between them. The V gene's germline CDR1 is MGHRA and CDR2 YSYEKL. The CDR3 consists of 16 residues. The CDR3 nucleotides read TGCGCCAGCAGCCGGGGCAAGGGGAAGGCGAACACTGAAGCTTTCTTT. Its protein product is CASSRGKGKANTEAFF.

This clone was detected a few times. The chain uses TRBV29-1 and TRBJ2-2, with D perhaps matching TRBD2 (7 bases). V was cut by 2 bases and J by 6 bases, with 13 bases left in between. There are 14 residues in the CDR3. The germline CDR1 and CDR2 sequences are SQVTM and ANQGSEA. The CDR3 loop reads CSVEMGAGAGELFF. In nucleotides, the CDR3 is TGCAGCGTTGAAATGGGGGCGGGGGCCGGGGAGCTGTTTTTT.

The V gene is TRBV30, the J gene TRBJ2-3; the match to TRBD1 covers 7 bases. Per the germline V gene, CDR1 is GTSNPN and CDR2 is SVGIG (reference sequence). The CDR3 length is 14 residues. J gave up 1 base and V 2 bases, and 3 bases lay outside the gene matches. The CDR3 protein is CAWSNTGGTDTQYF. The CDR3 coding sequence is TGTGCCTGGAGTAATACAGGGGGCACAGATACGCAGTATTTT. Looking up the rest from reference TRBV30 and TRBJ2-3 gives the full variable domain: SQTIHQWPATLVQPVGSPLSLECTVEGTSNPNLYWYRQAAGRGLQLLFYSVGIGQISSEVPQNLSASRPQDRQFILSSKKLLLSDSGFYLCAWSNTGGTDTQYFGPGTRLTVL.

V gene TRBV4-2 combines with J gene TRBJ2-3; 12 bases agree with TRBD2. The germline V gene encodes CDR1 LGHNA and CDR2 YNFKEQ. This CDR3 has 17 amino acids. Trimming took 4 bases from V and 2 from J; bases not matched to a gene: 7. CDR3 amino acids: CASSPTLAGGTTDTQYF. The DNA of the CDR3 is TGTGCCAGCAGCCCCACTCTAGCGGGAGGGACCACAGATACGCAGTATTTT.

The chain has TRBV19 and TRBJ1-4; D may be TRBD1 (5 bases). The length of the CDR3 is 13 residues. Between the trimmed V and J ends, which lost 7 bases and 4 bases, there was a span of 10 bases. Germline V gene lookup returns CDR1 LNHDA and CDR2 SQIVND (reference sequence). The CDR3 sequence: CASNWGGNEKLFF. DNA of the CDR3: TGTGCCAGTAACTGGGGGGGTAATGAAAAACTGTTTTTT.

The gene calls are TRBV5-1 and TRBJ1-3, with D unclear. CDR1 and CDR2 (germline): SGHRS, YFSETQ. Trimming cost V 5 bases and J 5 bases, with 11 bases left between them. This CDR3 spans 13 amino acids. As DNA, the CDR3 is TGCGCCAGCAGACAAGACTCGAGAAACACCATATATTTT. Translating it yields CASRQDSRNTIYF.

This clone was picked up one time. J is TRBJ2-1 and V is TRBV19; 8 bases align to TRBD2. With V trimmed by 4 bases and J by 4 bases, 6 bases remained unmatched. This CDR3 has 15 residues. Germline assignment: CDR1 LNHDA and CDR2 SQIVND (reference sequence). The CDR3 nucleotides read TGTGCCAGTAGTAAATCGACTAGCGAGTACAATGAGCAGTTCTTC. It codes for CASSKSTSEYNEQFF.

The rearrangement uses TRBV27 and TRBJ2-1; 10 bases align to TRBD2. Germline values: CDR1 MNHEY, CDR2 SMNVEV (reference sequence). The CDR3 length is 15 residues. Trimming cost V 3 bases and J 7 bases; bases outside gene matches: 6. CDR3 nucleotides: TGTGCCAGCAGTTTTGGACTAGCGGTAAGGAATGAGCAGTTCTTC. Translation gives CASSFGLAVRNEQFF.

The rearrangement joins TRBV27 to TRBJ2-1; D perhaps matches TRBD1 (6 bases). This CDR3 has 17 amino acids. CDR1 is MNHEY and CDR2 is SMNVEV in the germline V gene (reference sequence). The V and J ends lost 1 base and 8 bases respectively, with 21 bases between them. CDR3 region: CASSLFVITGNRHEQFF. The CDR3 DNA reads TGTGCCAGCAGTTTATTCGTCATCACAGGGAATCGGCATGAGCAGTTCTTC.

This chain joins TRBV5-6 and TRBJ2-5; weak D call: TRBD2 (6 bases). V lost 4 bases and J lost 9, with 22 bases in between. The CDR3 runs 15 residues. Germline assignment: CDR1 SGHDT and CDR2 YYEEEE. In nucleotides, the CDR3 is TGTGCCAGCAGCCCGGGGGTAGGGTCCTGGGGCGCCCAGTACTTC. It codes for CASSPGVGSWGAQYF.

The V and J genes are TRBV19 and TRBJ2-1; possibly TRBD2 for D (6 bases). In germline, CDR1 is LNHDA, CDR2 SQIVND (reference sequence). The CDR3 contains 17 residues. The ends were cut back, 5 bases at V and 2 bases at J, with 19 bases in the middle. The CDR3 region is CASSPSAYLKTYNEQFF. Written as DNA, the CDR3 is TGTGCCAGTAGTCCTAGCGCGTACTTGAAGACCTACAATGAGCAGTTCTTC.

The rearrangement links TRBV5-1 to TRBJ2-5, with 10 bases lining up with TRBD1. CDR1 and CDR2 from the germline V gene are SGHRS and YFSETQ. V was clipped by 2 bases and J by 2 bases; unmatched bases: 3. The CDR3 contains 15 residues. The CDR3 here is CASSLTGQGQETQYF. In DNA, the CDR3 is TGCGCCAGCAGCTTAACGGGACAGGGGCAAGAGACCCAGTACTTC.

This sequence joins TRBV6-6 and TRBJ1-4; D ambiguous. This CDR3 has 14 residues. The germline V and J ends were trimmed by 4 bases and 4 bases, with 10 bases remaining between them. Per the germline V gene, CDR1 is MNHNY and CDR2 is SVGAGI (reference sequence). CDR3 coding DNA: TGTGCCAGCAGTTCTGCGGGAGTTAATGAAAAACTGTTTTTT. Protein product: CASSSAGVNEKLFF.

The chain couples TRBV5-1 to TRBJ2-1; the match to TRBD1 covers 7 bases. V gave up 2 bases and J gave up 6 bases; unmatched junction bases: 5. The CDR3 has 14 residues. Germline assignment: CDR1 SGHRS and CDR2 YFSETQ. CDR3 in amino acids: CASSLPRDSNEQFF. The CDR3 nucleotides are TGCGCCAGCAGCTTACCCCGGGACAGCAATGAGCAGTTCTTC.

The chain is built from TRBV30 and TRBJ2-2; the D gene is possibly TRBD2 (6 bases). V lost 8 bases to trimming and J lost 3 bases, with 13 bases between them. Germline CDR1 and CDR2: GTSNPN and SVGIG (reference sequence). This CDR3 spans 13 amino acids. CDR3 bases: TGTGCCCAAGACCGGGGGTACACCGGGGAGCTGTTTTTT. Translation gives CAQDRGYTGELFF.